This passage covers 19 T cell receptor beta chains from one sample sequenced in a study of cytomegalovirus exposure and HLA in healthy donors. With 60 Vbeta and 13 Jbeta primers, the PCR was carried out. Generated by immunoSEQ multiplex PCR, the TCRdb table keeps only in-frame clones and is missing some. Here the sample spans tens of thousands of clones, 70% being singletons. Sequenced sample: PBMCs. These receptors were taken from a woman in her fifties or sixties in good health and CMV-seropositive.

V gene TRBV6-4 combines with J gene TRBJ2-1; 15 bases align to TRBD2. This CDR3 has 15 amino acids. Germline loops: CDR1 MRHNA, CDR2 SNTAGT. After removal of 3 bases from V and 6 bases from J, the junction contained 0 bases not matched to a gene. The CDR3 DNA sequence: TGTGCCAGCAGTGAGGGACTAGCGGGGGGCAATGAGCAGTTCTTC. Its protein is CASSEGLAGGNEQFF.

The gene calls are TRBV29-1 and TRBJ2-1; maybe TRBD1 (6 bases). V dropped 1 base and J dropped 0 bases, with 10 bases sitting between them. In germline, CDR1 is SQVTM, CDR2 ANQGSEA. The CDR3 has 15 residues. This CDR3 is CSVEGTDLSYNEQFF. Here the CDR3 DNA reads TGCAGCGTTGAAGGGACAGATCTCTCCTACAATGAGCAGTTCTTC.

The chain links TRBV27 to TRBJ2-1, with 10 bases identical to TRBD1. Germline-derived CDR1 and CDR2 are MNHEY and SMNVEV (reference sequence). CDR3 length: 17 amino acids. Unmatched junction bases numbered 14, after V lost 5 bases and J lost 7 bases. Written as DNA, the CDR3 is TGTGCCAGCAGTCTACGGGCCGGGACAGGGGTGAGGAATGAGCAGTTCTTC. Encoded protein: CASSLRAGTGVRNEQFF.

The chain links TRBV4-3 to TRBJ1-2, with a possible D match to TRBD1 (5 bases). Germline CDR1 LGHNA, CDR2 YSLEER. V lost 0 bases, J lost 2 bases, and 13 bases lay in between. The length of the CDR3 is 16 residues. As DNA, the CDR3 is TGCGCCAGCAGCCAAGATAGGAGGGGCATAAACTATGGCTACACCTTC. Translation: CASSQDRRGINYGYTF.

The chain has TRBV6-6 and TRBJ2-1; D remains ambiguous. The V gene's germline CDR1 is MNHNY and CDR2 SVGAGI (reference sequence). CDR3 length equals 14 residues. Trimming removed 6 bases at V and 5 bases at J, with 14 bases between. The CDR3 spells CASSLELNDNEQFF. DNA of the CDR3: TGTGCCAGCAGCCTCGAACTCAATGACAATGAGCAGTTCTTC.

The genes are TRBV5-1 and TRBJ2-5, with 15 bases lining up with TRBD2. Germline V gene data show CDR1 as SGHRS and CDR2 as YFSETQ. CDR3 length: 21 residues. The ends lost 0 bases at V and 2 bases at J; junction bases unmatched: 14. CDR3 protein: CASSLVVRTSGRAFLQETQYF. DNA of the CDR3: TGCGCCAGCAGCTTGGTAGTCCGGACTAGCGGGAGGGCCTTTTTGCAAGAGACCCAGTACTTC. Together with reference TRBV5-1 and TRBJ2-5, the CDR3 gives the full variable domain: KAGVTQTPRYLIKTRGQQVTLSCSPISGHRSVSWYQQTPGQGLQFLFEYFSETQRNKGNFPGRFSGRQFSNSRSEMNVSTLELGDSALYLCASSLVVRTSGRAFLQETQYFGPGTRLLVL.

The J gene is TRBJ2-1, the V gene TRBV27; 9 bases are a match to TRBD1. Trimming removed 5 bases from V and 5 bases from J; junction bases left unmatched: 10. CDR1 is MNHEY, CDR2 SMNVEV, per germline (reference sequence). The length of the CDR3 is 16 residues. CDR3 nucleotide sequence: TGTGCCAGCAGTAGGGACAGGGCCTTGGAACACAATGAGCAGTTCTTC. This gives the protein CASSRDRALEHNEQFF.

J is TRBJ2-1 and V is TRBV5-4; maybe TRBD1 (7 bases). The length of the CDR3 is 15 residues. Germline lookup yields CDR1 SGHNT and CDR2 YYREEE (reference sequence). With 4 bases removed from V and 3 bases from J, the gap between germline ends came to 14 bases. The CDR3 reads CASSGAGGLYNEQFF. As DNA, the CDR3 is TGTGCCAGCAGCGGAGCAGGGGGGCTCTACAATGAGCAGTTCTTC.

V and J are TRBV30 and TRBJ1-2; possible D gene TRBD1, 6 bases. The CDR3 is made up of 15 amino acids. The V and J ends lost 0 bases and 2 bases respectively, with 13 bases between them. The germline gives CDR1 GTSNPN, CDR2 SVGIG (reference sequence). CDR3 region: CAWSVLGTGNYGYTF. The DNA for the CDR3 is TGTGCCTGGAGTGTATTAGGTACAGGGAACTATGGCTACACCTTC.

V and J are TRBV9 and TRBJ2-2, with 8 bases matching TRBD1. V shed 1 base and J 4 bases; nucleotides not matched to a gene: 9. Germline V gene sequence: CDR1 SGDLS, CDR2 YYNGEE. The CDR3 loop spans 17 amino acids. The CDR3 DNA sequence: TGTGCCAGCAGCGTACCCCGGCAGGGGGCTCCCACCGGGGAGCTGTTTTTT. The encoded protein is CASSVPRQGAPTGELFF. The whole variable domain, remainder taken from reference TRBV9 and TRBJ2-2, is DSGVTQTPKHLITATGQRVTLRCSPRSGDLSVYWYQQSLDQGLQFLIQYYNGEERAKGNILERFSAQQFPDLHSELNLSSLELGDSALYFCASSVPRQGAPTGELFFGEGSRLTVL.

The CDR3 DNA reads as TGTGCCAGCAGTTTATCGACAGCAATACGCGAAAAACTGTTTTTT. This codes for CASSLSTAIREKLFF. The chain recombines TRBV27 with TRBJ1-4; possibly TRBD1 for D (5 bases). Germline V gene lookup returns CDR1 MNHEY and CDR2 SMNVEV (reference sequence). The CDR3 runs 15 residues. Trimming stripped 0 bases from V and 8 bases from J, with 13 bases between.

The count of this clone is one. V and J are TRBV5-1 and TRBJ2-1, with 9 bases identical to TRBD2. The CDR3 has 17 amino acids. The germline gives CDR1 SGHRS, CDR2 YFSETQ. The trim removed 4 bases at V and 5 bases at J, leaving 13 bases unmatched. In DNA, the CDR3 is TGCGCCAGCAGCCCCTCCGGGGCGGGAGGGTTCGACAATGAGCAGTTCTTC. It encodes CASSPSGAGGFDNEQFF.

The chain has TRBV11-3 and TRBJ2-7; 10 nucleotides agree with TRBD2. The CDR3 covers 15 residues. Trimming removed 5 bases from V and 5 bases from J; junction bases left unmatched: 9. Germline V lookup: CDR1 SGHNT, CDR2 YENEEA. The CDR3, as DNA: TGTGCCAGCAGCCTTTCTAGCGGGAGTTGGGACGAGCAGTACTTC. Amino acids: CASSLSSGSWDEQYF.

The rearrangement links TRBV19 to TRBJ2-1; TRBD1 agrees at 7 bases. The germline gives CDR1 LNHDA, CDR2 SQIVND (reference sequence). V lost 7 bases and J lost 3; bases outside the gene matches: 6. This CDR3 has 14 amino acids. For the CDR3, the DNA is TGTGCCAGTACCCGGCAGGGGGTCTACAATGAGCAGTTCTTC. Its translation is CASTRQGVYNEQFF.

This chain uses TRBV11-2 with TRBJ2-7; perhaps TRBD1 as D (6 bases). The V gene lost 1 base and the J gene lost 0 bases, with 10 bases spanning the gap. Germline values: CDR1 SGHAT, CDR2 FQNNGV. CDR3 length: 15 amino acids. This chain's CDR3 is CASSLARGFSYEQYF. CDR3 coding DNA: TGTGCCAGCAGCTTAGCCAGGGGATTCTCCTACGAGCAGTACTTC. Full variable domain (missing parts from reference TRBV11-2 and TRBJ2-7): EAGVAQSPRYKIIEKRQSVAFWCNPISGHATLYWYQQILGQGPKLLIQFQNNGVVDDSQLPKDRFSAERLKGVDSTLKIQPAKLEDSAVYLCASSLARGFSYEQYFGPGTRLTVT.

The chain joins TRBV2 to TRBJ1-4; no clear D. The CDR3 is 13 residues long. The V and J ends lost 2 bases and 10 bases respectively, with 11 bases between them. Per the germline V gene, CDR1 is SNHLY and CDR2 is FYNNEI. The CDR3 loop is CASSESQTGKLFF. CDR3 nucleotide sequence: TGTGCCAGCAGTGAATCCCAGACGGGAAAACTGTTTTTT.

This chain connects TRBV27 to TRBJ2-2; 8 nucleotides line up with TRBD2. V lost 3 bases and J lost 0; bases outside the gene matches: 6. Germline assignment: CDR1 MNHEY and CDR2 SMNVEV (reference sequence). The CDR3 loop spans 17 amino acids. The CDR3 DNA sequence: TGTGCCAGCAGTTTCAGGGCGGGAGGCACGAACACCGGGGAGCTGTTTTTT. Protein product: CASSFRAGGTNTGELFF.

The V and J genes are TRBV4-3 and TRBJ1-5; D uncertain. V was cut by 1 base and J by 7 bases, with 14 bases left in between. Germline CDR1 and CDR2: LGHNA and YSLEER. The CDR3 spans 15 residues. The CDR3 spells CASSQAADGGQPQHF. CDR3 sequence (DNA): TGCGCCAGCAGCCAAGCAGCAGATGGCGGCCAGCCCCAGCATTTT.

The V call is TRBV27, the J call TRBJ2-7; D may be TRBD2 (6 bases). The V end lost 5 bases, the J end lost 7 bases, and 18 bases lay between the germline ends. The germline V gene encodes CDR1 MNHEY and CDR2 SMNVEV (reference sequence). CDR3 size: 14 residues. The CDR3 DNA reads TGTGCCAGCAGTAGCCGACTAGGAACCTGGGAGCAGTACTTC. As protein: CASSSRLGTWEQYF.